This is a list of T cell receptor beta chains from one sample in a study of early stage breast cancer tumors. TCRdb keeps only in-frame clones here, not all; method: immunoSEQ multiplex PCR. The profile shows about 50,000 clones, around three quarters of them singletons. The sequenced sample consisted of blood. These receptors all come from a person aged 25 to 45 with breast cancer. CDR3s include the opening cysteine and the closing phenylalanine or tryptophan. Clone size appears in some rows only: once, few, many, or a class for an expanded clone.

CDR3aa: CASTMTGGNGYTF
v_gene: TRBV21-1
j_gene: TRBJ1-2
len: 13
abundance: NA

CDR3aa: CASSKTGETDTQYF
v_gene: TRBV6-4
j_gene: TRBJ2-3
len: 14
abundance: medium-sized

CDR3aa: CASSSGVVGDTEAFF
v_gene: TRBV5-8
j_gene: TRBJ1-1
len: 15
abundance: NA

CDR3aa: CAWSGTSVRTDTQYF
v_gene: TRBV30
j_gene: TRBJ2-3
len: 15
abundance: NA

CDR3aa: CASSFPGGTEAFF
v_gene: TRBV5-5
j_gene: TRBJ1-1
len: 13
abundance: NA

CDR3aa: CASSEAGLTEAFF
v_gene: TRBV6-1
j_gene: TRBJ1-1
len: 13
abundance: NA

CDR3aa: CSGSGTANTEAFF
v_gene: TRBV29-1
j_gene: TRBJ1-1
len: 13
abundance: NA

CDR3aa: CSVAYGDQPQHF
v_gene: TRBV29-1
j_gene: TRBJ1-5
len: 12
abundance: NA

CDR3aa: CASSLGDRVAGNTIYF
v_gene: TRBV5-1
j_gene: TRBJ1-3
len: 16
abundance: NA

CDR3aa: CASSELQAGNTIYF
v_gene: TRBV6-1
j_gene: TRBJ1-3
len: 14
abundance: once

CDR3aa: CASSKQGLANFQETQYF
v_gene: TRBV19
j_gene: TRBJ2-5
len: 17
abundance: NA

CDR3aa: CASSPYIEYGYTF
v_gene: TRBV13
j_gene: TRBJ1-2
len: 13
abundance: once

CDR3aa: CASSQTDWYSNQPQHF
v_gene: TRBV5-5
j_gene: TRBJ1-5
len: 16
abundance: NA

CDR3aa: CASSQAAPGLGTYNEQFF
v_gene: TRBV4-2
j_gene: TRBJ2-1
len: 18
abundance: NA

CDR3aa: CASSVGTGYEQYF
v_gene: TRBV7-9
j_gene: TRBJ2-7
len: 13
abundance: NA

CDR3aa: CASSLTGTDTQYF
v_gene: TRBV19
j_gene: TRBJ2-3
len: 13
abundance: NA

CDR3aa: CASSVNRGDSGNTIYF
v_gene: TRBV9
j_gene: TRBJ1-3
len: 16
abundance: NA

CDR3aa: CAWIGPGGAAFF
v_gene: TRBV30
j_gene: TRBJ1-1
len: 12
abundance: few